This T cell receptor (beta chain) was documented in a study of cytomegalovirus exposure and HLA in healthy donors. The CDR3 loop spans 17 amino acids. The V gene's germline CDR1 is LNHNV and CDR2 YYDKDF (reference sequence). The ends lost 0 bases at V and 3 bases at J; junction bases unmatched: 8. Measured with immunoSEQ multiplex PCR; TCRdb has only the in-frame clones, and not every one. This sample has 130,000 or so clones, with approximately 90% found just once. The sample was PBMCs. The receptor was isolated from a woman aged 25-40 years in good health and CMV-seropositive. This chain links TRBV15 with TRBJ2-4; 7 bases align to TRBD1. The CDR3 sequence is CATSRDPRGPGKNIQYF. The CDR3 DNA sequence: TGTGCCACCAGCAGAGATCCGAGGGGGCCCGGCAAAAACATTCAGTACTTC.